This T cell receptor (beta chain) was sequenced in a study of T cells expressing NK-cell markers. TCRdb re-analyzed the 5' RACE reads; it lists each CDR3 protein once, without DNA. This table lists 400,000 to 550,000 distinct CDR3 sequences. The CDR3 runs to 14 residues. This TCR derives from a woman between 18 and 70 years old in good health. Sequencing was done on a sample of blood T cells: a sorted CD56 or NKG2C T cell subset, CD4+ or CD8+ T cells, or bulk PBMC T cells (not recorded which). The rearrangement joins TRBV12-3 or TRBV12-4 to TRBJ1-1; TCRdb's D call of TRBD1 is untestable without DNA. CDR3 sequence: CASSLGQMNTEAFF.